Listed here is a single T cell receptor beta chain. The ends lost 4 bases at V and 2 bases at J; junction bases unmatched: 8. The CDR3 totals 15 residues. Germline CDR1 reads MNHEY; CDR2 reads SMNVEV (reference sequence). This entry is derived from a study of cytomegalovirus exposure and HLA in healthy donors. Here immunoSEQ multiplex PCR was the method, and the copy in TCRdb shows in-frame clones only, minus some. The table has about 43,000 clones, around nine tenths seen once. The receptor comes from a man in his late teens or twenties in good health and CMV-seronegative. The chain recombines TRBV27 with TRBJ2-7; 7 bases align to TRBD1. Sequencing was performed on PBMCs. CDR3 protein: CASSSVQGVPYEQYF. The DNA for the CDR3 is TGTGCCAGCAGTTCAGTCCAGGGGGTTCCCTACGAGCAGTACTTC.